The rows below give T cell receptor beta chains drawn from one sample of a study of T-cell memory formation after mild COVID-19. TCRdb processed the 5' RACE reads anew with MiXCR; each CDR3 protein has one entry. The table records about 190,000 distinct CDR3 sequences, 8% to 11% of them present only once. The sequenced material came from PBMCs or a T cell subset sorted from them (not recorded which). All receptors come from a man aged 18 to 35 who had mild COVID-19 (a few samples of this study predate the infection). Cell type and time point are not known. Each CDR3 is given with its conserved first and last residue. D genes are given only for firm matches. Clone size is given for some rows only: seen once, a few or many times, or a class if the clone is expanded.

D: -; size: few; J: TRBJ1-2; V: TRBV29-1; CDR3: CSVVSGAGNYGYTF; DNA: TGCAGCGTTGTCTCGGGGGCTGGTAACTATGGCTACACCTTC
D: TRBD2; size: -; J: TRBJ2-5; V: TRBV11-2; CDR3: CASSQGLAGGLGQETQYF; DNA: TGTGCCAGCAGCCAGGGACTAGCGGGGGGGCTTGGACAAGAGACCCAGTACTTC
D: -; size: -; J: TRBJ1-5; V: TRBV4-1; CDR3: CASSQRDSNQPQHF; DNA: TGCGCCAGCAGCCAGAGGGATAGCAATCAGCCCCAGCATTTT
D: -; size: -; J: TRBJ1-4; V: TRBV7-9; CDR3: CASSPNPGGRGVGKLFF; DNA: TGTGCCAGCAGCCCCAACCCGGGGGGCAGGGGAGTTGGAAAACTGTTTTTT
D: TRBD1; size: few; J: TRBJ1-2; V: TRBV2; CDR3: CASSEPSGGLYGYTF; DNA: TGTGCCAGCAGTGAACCGTCAGGGGGACTATATGGCTACACCTTC
D: -; size: few; J: TRBJ1-6; V: TRBV6-6; CDR3: CASRTSMGDAYSPLHF; DNA: TGTGCCAGCAGAACATCAATGGGGGACGCATATTCACCCCTCCACTTT
D: -; size: -; J: TRBJ1-5; V: TRBV6-6; CDR3: CASLSAGEEGNQPQHF; DNA: TGTGCCAGCCTTTCTGCGGGAGAGGAAGGCAATCAGCCCCAGCATTTT
D: TRBD1; size: -; J: TRBJ1-1; V: TRBV10-2; CDR3: CASRPRQGSITEAFF; DNA: TGCGCCAGCAGACCCAGACAGGGGAGTATCACTGAAGCTTTCTTT
D: TRBD2; size: few; J: TRBJ2-1; V: TRBV3-1; CDR3: CASSHPGGLANEQFF; DNA: TGTGCCAGCAGCCACCCTGGGGGACTAGCAAATGAGCAGTTCTTC
D: TRBD2; size: many; J: TRBJ2-1; V: TRBV20-1; CDR3: CSARNSGGADEQFF; DNA: TGCAGTGCTAGAAATAGCGGGGGGGCCGATGAGCAGTTCTTC
D: -; size: many; J: TRBJ2-3; V: TRBV11-2; CDR3: CASSLSHTDTQYF; DNA: TGTGCCAGCAGCTTAAGTCACACAGATACGCAGTATTTT
D: -; size: many; J: TRBJ1-6; V: TRBV12-3/TRBV12-4; CDR3: CASSIGGYNSPLHF; DNA: TGTGCCAGCAGCATAGGGGGGTATAATTCACCCCTCCACTTT
D: -; size: few; J: TRBJ1-1; V: TRBV18; CDR3: CASSSTLGNTEAFF; DNA: TGTGCCAGCTCATCAACATTGGGGAACACTGAAGCTTTCTTT
D: -; size: few; J: TRBJ1-2; V: TRBV30; CDR3: CAWSVPGGAVYGYTF; DNA: TGTGCCTGGAGTGTACCTGGGGGGGCGGTGTATGGCTACACCTTC
D: -; size: many; J: TRBJ1-1; V: TRBV7-2; CDR3: CASSVYSRAEAFF; DNA: TGTGCCAGCAGCGTCTATTCTCGGGCTGAAGCTTTCTTT
D: -; size: -; J: TRBJ1-5; V: TRBV5-1; CDR3: CASRQESNQPQHF; DNA: TGCGCCAGCCGGCAGGAGAGCAATCAGCCCCAGCATTTT
D: -; size: -; J: TRBJ2-3; V: TRBV5-1; CDR3: CASRAPGTDTQYF; DNA: TGCGCCAGCAGGGCACCTGGCACAGATACGCAGTATTTT
D: -; size: few; J: TRBJ2-5; V: TRBV6-5; CDR3: CASTGVETQYF; DNA: TGTGCCAGCACAGGGGTGGAGACCCAGTACTTC
D: -; size: many; J: TRBJ2-1; V: TRBV6-6; CDR3: CASKVIDEQFF; DNA: TGTGCCAGCAAGGTCATTGATGAGCAGTTCTTC
D: TRBD1; size: -; J: TRBJ1-5; V: TRBV6-2/TRBV6-3; CDR3: CASTKQGAAVSNQPQHF; DNA: TGTGCCAGCACCAAACAGGGGGCGGCGGTCTCCAATCAGCCCCAGCATTTT
D: TRBD2; size: many; J: TRBJ2-1; V: TRBV7-2; CDR3: CASSLRGGLDPYNEQFF; DNA: TGTGCCAGCAGCCTGCGGGGGGGACTAGACCCTTACAATGAGCAGTTCTTC
D: -; size: many; J: TRBJ2-5; V: TRBV7-2; CDR3: CASSKGVAPETQYF; DNA: TGTGCCAGCAGCAAGGGGGTGGCCCCGGAGACCCAGTACTTC
D: TRBD1; size: -; J: TRBJ2-3; V: TRBV7-3; CDR3: CASSPGTATDTQYF; DNA: TGTGCCAGCAGCCCCGGGACAGCTACAGATACGCAGTATTTT
D: TRBD2; size: few; J: TRBJ2-5; V: TRBV7-8; CDR3: CASSPRTSVETQYF; DNA: TGTGCCAGCAGCCCCCGGACTAGCGTAGAGACCCAGTACTTC
D: -; size: few; J: TRBJ1-2; V: TRBV3-1; CDR3: CASSQAGTYGYTF; DNA: TGTGCCAGCAGCCAAGCAGGGACCTATGGCTACACCTTC
D: -; size: -; J: TRBJ2-6; V: TRBV6-5; CDR3: CASTSEPSSGANVLTF; DNA: TGTGCCAGCACCTCTGAACCGAGCTCTGGGGCCAACGTCCTGACTTTC
D: -; size: few; J: TRBJ1-5; V: TRBV10-3; CDR3: CAISESGLGNQPQHF; DNA: TGTGCCATCAGTGAGTCGGGGTTGGGCAATCAGCCCCAGCATTTT
D: -; size: -; J: TRBJ2-1; V: TRBV12-3/TRBV12-4; CDR3: CASSPDQYNEQFF; DNA: TGTGCCAGCAGCCCAGATCAGTACAATGAGCAGTTCTTC
D: TRBD1; size: few; J: TRBJ1-4; V: TRBV18; CDR3: CASSPRQGATNEKLFF; DNA: TGTGCCAGCTCACCCCGACAGGGGGCAACTAATGAAAAACTGTTTTTT
D: -; size: few; J: TRBJ2-3; V: TRBV29-1; CDR3: CSVGLHTDTQYF; DNA: TGCAGCGTTGGTCTCCACACAGATACGCAGTATTTT
D: -; size: few; J: TRBJ1-6; V: TRBV7-2; CDR3: CASSLGSVLYNSPLHF; DNA: TGTGCCAGCAGCTTAGGGTCGGTCCTCTATAATTCACCCCTCCACTTT
D: TRBD2; size: -; J: TRBJ2-3; V: TRBV9; CDR3: CASSAGTSGGPSTDTQYF; DNA: TGTGCCAGCAGCGCCGGGACTAGCGGGGGCCCAAGCACAGATACGCAGTATTTT
D: -; size: -; J: TRBJ2-3; V: TRBV20-1; CDR3: CSAPAGATDTQYF; DNA: TGCAGTGCTCCTGCGGGGGCCACAGATACGCAGTATTTT
D: -; size: few; J: TRBJ2-3; V: TRBV4-3; CDR3: CASSSLENTDTQYF; DNA: TGCGCCAGCAGCTCCCTAGAAAACACAGATACGCAGTATTTT
D: -; size: once; J: TRBJ2-2; V: TRBV15; CDR3: CATSRDRLGTGELFF; DNA: TGTGCCACCAGCAGAGATCGGCTTGGAACCGGGGAGCTGTTTTTT
D: TRBD2; size: few; J: TRBJ2-3; V: TRBV20-1; CDR3: CSAPGLAGDTDTQYF; DNA: TGCAGTGCTCCAGGACTAGCGGGCGACACAGATACGCAGTATTTT
D: -; size: few; J: TRBJ2-5; V: TRBV5-5; CDR3: CASSLAGLLGETQYF; DNA: TGTGCCAGCAGCTTGGCGGGCCTTCTGGGGGAGACCCAGTACTTC
D: TRBD1; size: -; J: TRBJ2-2; V: TRBV5-1; CDR3: CASSFRTGGAIGELFF; DNA: TGCGCCAGCAGCTTTCGGACAGGGGGCGCGATCGGGGAGCTGTTTTTT
D: -; size: -; J: TRBJ2-6; V: TRBV5-1; CDR3: CASSLPQPSGANVLTF; DNA: TGCGCCAGCAGCTTGCCCCAGCCTTCTGGGGCCAACGTCCTGACTTTC
D: -; size: few; J: TRBJ2-2; V: TRBV11-2; CDR3: CASRVGRAAGELFF; DNA: TGTGCCAGCAGGGTGGGACGGGCAGCCGGGGAGCTGTTTTTT
D: TRBD1; size: -; J: TRBJ1-2; V: TRBV28; CDR3: CASSLPRQGAYGYTF; DNA: TGTGCCAGCAGTTTACCCAGACAGGGCGCCTATGGCTACACCTTC
D: -; size: -; J: TRBJ2-5; V: TRBV5-1; CDR3: CASGGLSAPETQYF; DNA: TGCGCCAGCGGAGGCCTCTCGGCCCCAGAGACCCAGTACTTC
D: TRBD1; size: many; J: TRBJ1-4; V: TRBV5-1; CDR3: CASSLRGQRNEKLFF; DNA: TGCGCCAGCAGCTTGCGGGGACAGCGGAATGAAAAACTGTTTTTT
D: TRBD1; size: many; J: TRBJ2-7; V: TRBV4-3; CDR3: CASSQVRGFYEQYF; DNA: TGCGCCAGCAGCCAAGTCAGGGGGTTCTACGAGCAGTACTTC